These 7 T cell receptor beta chains originate from one sample sequenced in a study of cytomegalovirus exposure and HLA in healthy donors. PCR used 60 Vbeta primers and 13 Jbeta primers. This table comes from immunoSEQ multiplex PCR, and its TCRdb copy is limited to in-frame clones, with some not included. The table shows about 120,000 clones, with 77% occurring only once. The specimen sequenced was PBMCs. The receptors were sampled from a man aged 50-59 years in good health and CMV-seropositive.

V is TRBV2 and J is TRBJ1-1, with D possibly matching TRBD1 (6 bases). CDR1 and CDR2 from the germline V gene are SNHLY and FYNNEI. The CDR3 contains 13 residues. The germline V and J ends were trimmed by 7 bases and 4 bases, with 13 bases remaining between them. The CDR3 DNA sequence: TGTGCCAGCATCCCCCCCAGGGGCACTGAAGCTTTCTTT. Translating it yields CASIPPRGTEAFF. The full variable domain, its missing parts supplied by reference TRBV2 and TRBJ1-1, is EPEVTQTPSHQVTQMGQEVILRCVPISNHLYFYWYRQILGQKVEFLVSFYNNEISEKSEIFDDQFSVERPDGSNFTLKIRSTKLEDSAMYFCASIPPRGTEAFFGQGTRLTVV.

The chain uses TRBV10-3 and TRBJ1-1; D remains unclear. CDR1 ENHRY and CDR2 SYGVKD come from the germline V gene. This CDR3 is 13 amino acids long. The V end lost 7 bases, the J end lost 1 base, and 10 bases lay between the germline ends. In DNA, the CDR3 is TGTGCCATCACAAACAGCCAGAACACTGAAGCTTTCTTT. Its translation is CAITNSQNTEAFF.

The sample holds a few counts of this clone. This chain uses TRBV7-9 with TRBJ2-1; 10 nucleotides match TRBD2. Looked up from germline, CDR1 is SEHNR and CDR2 is FQNEAQ (reference sequence). V lost 5 bases, J lost 2 bases, and 3 bases stayed unmatched. This CDR3 comprises 15 residues. The CDR3 DNA reads as TGTGCCAGCAGCCCTAGCGGGAGCCCCTACAATGAGCAGTTCTTC. It codes for CASSPSGSPYNEQFF.

This chain links TRBV7-8 with TRBJ1-1; D unresolved. The CDR3 sequence is 13 residues long. Germline V gives CDR1 SGHVS, CDR2 FQNEAQ. Trimming shortened V by 3 bases and J by 6 bases, and 11 bases separated the two germline ends. CDR3 loop: CASSLRPLAEAFF. CDR3 bases: TGTGCCAGCAGCTTGAGGCCGTTGGCTGAAGCTTTCTTT.

This clone was counted once. Other DNA sequences within the sample encode an identical CDR3. The gene calls are TRBV5-1 and TRBJ1-1; 8 bases are shared with TRBD1. The CDR3 is 15 residues long. Germline trimming cut 0 bases from V and 1 base from J; bases unmatched to any gene: 2. The germline V gene has CDR1 SGHRS and CDR2 YFSETQ. This chain's CDR3 is CASSLAGTGNTEAFF. The CDR3 DNA reads as TGCGCCAGCAGCTTGGCCGGGACAGGGAACACTGAAGCTTTCTTT. Together with reference TRBV5-1 and TRBJ1-1, the CDR3 gives the full variable domain: KAGVTQTPRYLIKTRGQQVTLSCSPISGHRSVSWYQQTPGQGLQFLFEYFSETQRNKGNFPGRFSGRQFSNSRSEMNVSTLELGDSALYLCASSLAGTGNTEAFFGQGTRLTVV.

This chain connects TRBV7-9 to TRBJ2-1; a possible D gene is TRBD1 (5 bases). The CDR3 totals 15 residues. The V end was cut by 5 bases, the J end by 5 bases, with 16 bases between. Germline lookup yields CDR1 SEHNR and CDR2 FQNEAQ (reference sequence). CDR3 sequence reads: CASSPRLQVNNEQFF. The CDR3 region has the DNA TGTGCCAGCAGCCCCCGCTTACAGGTGAACAATGAGCAGTTCTTC.

A note on this clone: One junction end disagrees with the germline gene, perhaps due to a read error. The chain combines TRBV2 with TRBJ2-5, with D perhaps matching TRBD1 (6 bases). The CDR3 covers 14 residues. Germline-derived CDR1 and CDR2 are SNHLY and FYNNEI. The CDR3 DNA follows: TGTGCCAGCAGCCGTGGACAGTCCGGGGAGATCCAGTACTTC. It codes for CASSRGQSGEIQYF. Together with reference TRBV2 and TRBJ2-5, the CDR3 gives the full variable domain: EPEVTQTPSHQVTQMGQEVILRCVPISNHLYFYWYRQILGQKVEFLVSFYNNEISEKSEIFDDQFSVERPDGSNFTLKIRSTKLEDSAMYFCASSRGQSGEIQYFGPGTRLLVL.